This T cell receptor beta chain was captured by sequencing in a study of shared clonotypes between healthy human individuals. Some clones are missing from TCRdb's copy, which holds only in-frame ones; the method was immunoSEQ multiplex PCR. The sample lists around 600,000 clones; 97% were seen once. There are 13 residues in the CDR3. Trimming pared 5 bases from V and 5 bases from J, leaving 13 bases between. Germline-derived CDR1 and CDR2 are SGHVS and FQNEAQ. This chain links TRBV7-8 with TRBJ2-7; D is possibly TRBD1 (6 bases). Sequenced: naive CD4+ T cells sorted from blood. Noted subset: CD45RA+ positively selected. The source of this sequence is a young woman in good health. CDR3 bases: TGTGCCAGCAGCCTGCCGGGACACAACGAGCAGTACTTC. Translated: CASSLPGHNEQYF.